The 18 T cell receptor beta chains listed next were all sequenced from one sample in a study of PD-1 blockade in classical Hodgkin lymphoma. The repertoire was sequenced with immunoSEQ multiplex PCR; TCRdb's copy has only in-frame clones and lacks some. This table holds about 25,000 clones, over 85% found once. As to time point: newly diagnosed, previously untreated cHL patient sample. Sequences were obtained from peripheral blood mononuclear cells (PBMCs). All receptors derive from a human donor with classical Hodgkin lymphoma.

The V call is TRBV5-1, the J call TRBJ2-3; 7 bases map to TRBD2. The ends lost 5 bases at V and 2 bases at J; junction bases unmatched: 5. From germline, CDR1 is SGHRS and CDR2 YFSETQ. The CDR3 is made up of 14 amino acids. CDR3 nucleotides: TGCGCCAGCAGACGGGACTACTCCACAGATACGCAGTATTTT. Translated, it gives CASRRDYSTDTQYF.

The V call is TRBV11-2, the J call TRBJ2-4, with TRBD2 as a possible D gene (7 bases). V dropped 10 bases and J dropped 3 bases, with 19 bases sitting between them. Germline V gene lookup returns CDR1 SGHAT and CDR2 FQNNGV. This CDR3 spans 15 amino acids. The CDR3 protein is CANMGGAGDKNIQYF. Written as DNA, the CDR3 is TGTGCCAACATGGGGGGGGCGGGCGACAAAAACATTCAGTACTTC.

The gene calls are TRBV9 and TRBJ1-5; 9 bases are a match to TRBD1. Germline V CDR1 and CDR2: SGDLS, YYNGEE. With V trimmed by 4 bases and J by 7 bases, 12 bases remained unmatched. This CDR3 has 16 amino acids. CDR3 protein: CASSPGPPGQGQPQHF. CDR3 in DNA: TGTGCCAGCAGCCCCGGACCCCCGGGACAGGGACAGCCCCAGCATTTT.

This clone was observed once. V and J are TRBV5-1 and TRBJ2-3; no definite D call. Trimming removed 4 bases at V and 3 bases at J, with 15 bases between. The germline V gene has CDR1 SGHRS and CDR2 YFSETQ. The CDR3 has 15 amino acids. This CDR3 is CASSLTGAGTDTQYF. The CDR3 DNA sequence: TGCGCCAGCAGCCTGACCGGTGCAGGTACAGATACGCAGTATTTT. The full variable domain, in which reference TRBV5-1 and TRBJ2-3 provide the parts outside the CDR3, is KAGVTQTPRYLIKTRGQQVTLSCSPISGHRSVSWYQQTPGQGLQFLFEYFSETQRNKGNFPGRFSGRQFSNSRSEMNVSTLELGDSALYLCASSLTGAGTDTQYFGPGTRLTVL.

This chain uses TRBV7-9 with TRBJ1-2, with unresolved D. Germline V lookup: CDR1 SEHNR, CDR2 FQNEAQ (reference sequence). Deletions cut 10 bases from V and 2 bases from J, with 5 bases between. The CDR3 is 10 amino acids. The CDR3 protein is CATQNYGYTF. The CDR3, as DNA: TGTGCCACACAGAACTATGGCTACACCTTC.

The rearrangement joins TRBV7-2 to TRBJ2-3; unclear D gene. Germline-derived CDR1 and CDR2 are SGHTA and FQGNSA. Trimming removed 5 bases at V and 0 bases at J, with 12 bases between. The CDR3 spans 15 residues. The CDR3 DNA follows: TGTGCCAGCAGCACCTATACCACCAGCACAGATACGCAGTATTTT. It codes for CASSTYTTSTDTQYF.

The J gene is TRBJ2-7, the V gene TRBV5-1, with 7 positions matching TRBD1. There are 12 residues in the CDR3. V gave up 4 bases and J gave up 6 bases; unmatched junction bases: 4. Germline V gene sequence: CDR1 SGHRS, CDR2 YFSETQ. The CDR3 sequence is CASSTGVTEQYF. CDR3 coding DNA: TGCGCCAGCAGCACAGGGGTGACCGAGCAGTACTTC.

V and J are TRBV2 and TRBJ1-4, with D unclear. CDR3 length: 15 amino acids. Germline V CDR1 and CDR2: SNHLY, FYNNEI. V was clipped by 6 bases and J by 8 bases, with 19 bases between them. CDR3 amino acids: CASRPPLRINEKLFF. As DNA, the CDR3 is TGTGCCAGCAGACCCCCATTGAGGATAAACGAAAAACTGTTTTTT.

The chain links TRBV5-1 to TRBJ2-1, with 13 nucleotides matching TRBD2. CDR3 length equals 15 residues. With V trimmed by 4 bases and J by 9 bases, 7 bases remained unmatched. The germline gives CDR1 SGHRS, CDR2 YFSETQ. The CDR3 DNA follows: TGCGCCAGCAGCATAGGACTAGCGGGAGCTAGTGAGCAGTTCTTC. Its protein is CASSIGLAGASEQFF.

The chain uses TRBV7-2 and TRBJ2-4; D is undetermined. The CDR3 runs to 11 residues. V was cut by 3 bases and J by 5 bases, with 2 bases left in between. CDR1 and CDR2 from the germline V gene are SGHTA and FQGNSA. The CDR3 sequence is CASSFENIQYF. DNA for the CDR3: TGTGCCAGCAGCTTCGAAAACATTCAGTACTTC.

The V call is TRBV29-1, the J call TRBJ2-7; possibly TRBD1 or TRBD2 for D (5 bases each). CDR1 and CDR2 (germline): SQVTM, ANQGSEA. Trimming stripped 3 bases from V and 0 bases from J, with 24 bases between. The CDR3 has 18 amino acids. CDR3 sequence reads: CSVERGTLETRSSYEQYF. In DNA, the CDR3 is TGCAGCGTTGAGAGGGGTACACTCGAGACAAGAAGCTCCTACGAGCAGTACTTC.

The V and J genes are TRBV25-1 and TRBJ2-2, with a possible D match to TRBD1 (6 bases). CDR1 is MGHDK and CDR2 is SYGVNS in the germline V gene. Deletions cut 3 bases from V and 5 bases from J, with 13 bases between. The CDR3 spans 15 residues. Here the CDR3 reads CASSDHVTGTGELFF. CDR3 bases: TGTGCCAGCAGTGACCACGTCACAGGGACCGGGGAGCTGTTTTTT.

This clone was seen just once. The chain employs TRBV5-1 and TRBJ2-1; the D gene is possibly TRBD2 (7 bases). V gave up 4 bases and J gave up 5 bases, with 19 bases separating them. Germline CDR1 SGHRS, CDR2 YFSETQ. This CDR3 has 16 amino acids. CDR3 nucleotide sequence: TGCGCCAGCAGCCTCATCGGGGGGACAAATCACAATGAGCAGTTCTTC. Its protein product is CASSLIGGTNHNEQFF.

The V call is TRBV7-9, the J call TRBJ2-2, with D possibly TRBD2 on 5 matching bases. V was shortened by 1 base and J by 1 base, with 10 bases between the two germline ends. This CDR3 has 16 amino acids. CDR1 and CDR2 (germline): SEHNR, FQNEAQ (reference sequence). CDR3 nucleotide sequence: TGTGCCAGCAGCTTAGGGACTCCTAGGAACACCGGGGAGCTGTTTTTT. Translated, it gives CASSLGTPRNTGELFF.

The gene calls are TRBV6-1 and TRBJ2-3; 11 bases are a match to TRBD2. Germline CDR1 is MNHNS and CDR2 is SASEGT. The ends lost 7 bases at V and 6 bases at J; junction bases unmatched: 6. CDR3 length: 14 residues. The CDR3 reads CASTAASGRDTQYF. The CDR3 DNA reads TGTGCCAGCACGGCGGCTAGCGGGAGGGATACGCAGTATTTT.

This clone was counted between two and nine times. The gene calls are TRBV7-9 and TRBJ1-6; TRBD1 might be the D (5 bases). Germline V gene sequence: CDR1 SEHNR, CDR2 FQNEAQ (reference sequence). Trimming took off 8 bases at V and 4 bases at J, with 9 bases between the two ends. The CDR3 is 13 amino acids. CDR3 sequence reads: CASSDSYNSPLHF. The CDR3 DNA reads TGTGCCAGCTCCGACAGTTATAATTCACCCCTCCACTTT.

CDR3 sequence (DNA): TGCGCCAGCAGCCAAGACGAGAGCTCTGAAGCTTTCTTT. This gives the protein CASSQDESSEAFF. The chain has TRBV4-3 and TRBJ1-1, with no clear D. Germline V gives CDR1 LGHNA, CDR2 YSLEER. Trimming cost V 0 bases and J 6 bases, with 8 bases left between them. The CDR3 is made up of 13 amino acids.

Of note for this clone: The germline gene is not matched at one end of the junction; a read error may be the cause. Other nucleotide sequences in the sample specify the same CDR3. The chain has TRBV5-6 and TRBJ1-3, with D possibly TRBD1 on 5 matching bases. This CDR3 comprises 16 residues. Germline V gene sequence: CDR1 SGHDT, CDR2 YYEEEE. The DNA of the CDR3 is TGTGCCAGCAGTTTTAGACAGTCAAGCTCTGGAAATACCATATATTTT. The encoded protein is CASSFRQSSSGNTIYF.